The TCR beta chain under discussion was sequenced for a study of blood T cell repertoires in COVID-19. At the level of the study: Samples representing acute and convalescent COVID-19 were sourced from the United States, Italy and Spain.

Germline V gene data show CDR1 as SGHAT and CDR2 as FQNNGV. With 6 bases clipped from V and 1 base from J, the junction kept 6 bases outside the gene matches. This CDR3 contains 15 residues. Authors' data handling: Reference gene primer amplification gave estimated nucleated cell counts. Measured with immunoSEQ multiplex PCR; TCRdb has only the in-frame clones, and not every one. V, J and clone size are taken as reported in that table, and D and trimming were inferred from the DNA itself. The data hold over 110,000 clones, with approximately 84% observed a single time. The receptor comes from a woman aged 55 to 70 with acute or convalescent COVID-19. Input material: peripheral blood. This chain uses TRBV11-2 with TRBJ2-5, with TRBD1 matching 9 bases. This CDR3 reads CASRSGTGSQETQYF. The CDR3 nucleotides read TGTGCCAGCAGATCCGGGACAGGGTCCCAAGAGACCCAGTACTTC.